The 27 T cell receptor beta chains presented below share a single source sample, sequenced in a study of CD8 T cells in ankylosing spondylitis (dated by TCRdb to the late 2010s). The library was built by means of 5' RACE. Sequenced on an Illumina HiSeq 2500. The raw public data were reprocessed by TCRdb itself: fastp quality trimming at Q25, MiXCR clonotype calling, in-frame beta chains only. Rows with one shared CDR3 protein collapse into an entry with the most common genes and DNA. This sample is represented by around 320,000 distinct CDR3 sequences; roughly 20% of them were singletons. The ten largest clonotypes hold about 4% of the sample. Source material: blood, either unsorted or a sorted T cell fraction (not recorded which). These receptors came from a female donor with ankylosing spondylitis or in good health (not recorded which).

There are many counts of this clonotype. V usage is TRBV20-1 and J usage is TRBJ2-7; 8 nucleotides align to TRBD2. V gave up 6 bases and J gave up 4 bases; unmatched junction bases: 8. Germline loops: CDR1 DFQATT, CDR2 SNEGSKA (reference sequence). The CDR3 is 13 amino acids. The CDR3 is CSAPGLALYEQYF. CDR3 in DNA: TGCAGTGCACCCGGACTAGCCCTTTACGAGCAGTACTTC.

The chain is built from TRBV20-1 and TRBJ1-1; 11 bases align to TRBD1. In germline, CDR1 is DFQATT, CDR2 SNEGSKA (reference sequence). The junction had 10 bases not matched to a gene; V was cut back by 4 bases and J by 6 bases. This CDR3 is built from 15 residues. The CDR3 here is CSAKHPDRGQPEAFF. CDR3 coding DNA: TGCAGTGCTAAACACCCGGACAGGGGGCAGCCTGAAGCTTTCTTT.

In the case of this clonotype: One end of the junction is discordant with germline, which a read error may explain. The chain uses TRBV19 and TRBJ2-5; 8 bases align to TRBD2. Germline V CDR1 and CDR2: LNHDA, SQIVND (reference sequence). The CDR3 extends over 14 amino acids. CDR3 in DNA: TGTGCCAGTAGCATAGCGGGACTCCAAGAGACCCAGTACTTC. This translates into CASSIAGLQETQYF.

This clonotype appeared a few times. J is TRBJ2-1 and V is TRBV7-9, with D unclear. The CDR3 loop spans 14 amino acids. The germline V gene has CDR1 SEHNR and CDR2 FQNEAQ (reference sequence). V lost 2 bases and J 4 bases, leaving 9 bases between the germline ends. The CDR3 is CASSLMAQYNEQFF. For the CDR3, the DNA is TGTGCCAGCAGCTTAATGGCCCAGTACAATGAGCAGTTCTTC.

The V and J genes are TRBV29-1 and TRBJ1-2; D gene ambiguous. Between the trimmed V and J ends, which lost 8 bases and 2 bases, there was a span of 9 bases. From germline, CDR1 is SQVTM and CDR2 ANQGSEA. The CDR3 is 11 amino acids. CDR3 DNA: TGCAGCACCTCAGCGAACTATGGCTACACCTTC. Protein sequence: CSTSANYGYTF. The whole variable domain, filled in from reference TRBV29-1 and TRBJ1-2, reads SAVISQKPSRDICQRGTSLTIQCQVDSQVTMMFWYRQQPGQSLTLIATANQGSEATYESGFVIDKFPISRPNLTFSTLTVSNMSPEDSSIYLCSTSANYGYTFGSGTRLTVV.

The rearrangement uses TRBV11-2 and TRBJ2-3; TRBD2 matches at 8 bases. Germline V gives CDR1 SGHAT, CDR2 FQNNGV. This CDR3 comprises 16 residues. Trimming cost V 5 bases and J 5 bases; bases outside gene matches: 12. The CDR3 is CASSRGGAGVKDTQYF. CDR3 nucleotides: TGTGCCAGCAGCCGCGGGGGAGCGGGAGTGAAAGATACGCAGTATTTT.

The gene calls are TRBV29-1 and TRBJ1-1, with D uncertain. V dropped 5 bases and J dropped 5 bases, with 12 bases sitting between them. Germline V lookup: CDR1 SQVTM, CDR2 ANQGSEA. This CDR3 contains 12 residues. The CDR3 bases are TGCAGCGTTTTTAGACGCGCGACTGAAGCTTTCTTT. Residues: CSVFRRATEAFF.

This clonotype has more than one count but fewer than ten. The genes are TRBV12-3 or TRBV12-4 and TRBJ2-1; D possibly matches TRBD1 or TRBD2 (5 bases each). CDR3 length: 16 residues. Trimming took off 7 bases at V and 2 bases at J, with 18 bases between the two ends. The CDR3 DNA sequence: TGTGCCAGCAACCCCCGGGACGGTGCGGCCTACAATGAGCAGTTCTTC. It encodes CASNPRDGAAYNEQFF.

In its sample, this clonotype was seen a few times. The V and J genes are TRBV7-2 and TRBJ2-1; 7 positions match TRBD2. CDR3 length: 16 amino acids. CDR1 is SGHTA, CDR2 FQGNSA, per germline. J gave up 10 bases and V 3 bases, and 15 bases lay outside the gene matches. The CDR3 nucleotides read TGTGCCAGCAGCTTTAAAGGTTTTACTAGCGCCGTCGAGCAGTTCTTC. This sequence encodes CASSFKGFTSAVEQFF.

This clonotype was observed a handful of times. This rearrangement joins TRBV20-1 to TRBJ1-1; TRBD1 is a possible D gene (6 bases). The CDR3 runs 14 residues. In germline, CDR1 is DFQATT, CDR2 SNEGSKA (reference sequence). V lost 6 bases, J lost 8 bases, and 22 bases lay in between. CDR3 DNA: TGCAGTGCCCCGAAGGGGGGCGATGGTAGGGAAGCTTTCTTT. Its protein is CSAPKGGDGREAFF.

V usage is TRBV12-3 or TRBV12-4 and J usage is TRBJ2-4; D might be TRBD1 (7 bases). This CDR3 has 15 residues. Trimming took off 8 bases at V and 4 bases at J, with 18 bases between the two ends. CDR3 nucleotides: TGTGCCAGCGGTACCCCTCAGGGGGGTAAAAACATTCAGTACTTC. It translates to CASGTPQGGKNIQYF.

The gene calls are TRBV6-2 or TRBV6-3 and TRBJ2-1; D unclear. Trimming cost V 6 bases and J 8 bases, with 11 bases left between them. The CDR3 is 12 amino acids. Germline CDR1 is MNHEY and CDR2 is SVGEGT. This chain's CDR3 is CASRSGVHEQFF. The CDR3 DNA reads as TGTGCCAGCAGAAGTGGAGTGCATGAGCAGTTCTTC.

The rearrangement joins TRBV9 to TRBJ2-6; 12 bases fit TRBD2. Germline CDR1 is SGDLS and CDR2 is YYNGEE. The CDR3 runs 18 residues. The V segment lost 3 bases and the J segment 0 bases; nucleotides outside the gene matches: 4. The DNA for the CDR3 is TGTGCCAGCAGCGCTAGCGGGAGGGACGGCTCTGGGGCCAACGTCCTGACTTTC. It codes for CASSASGRDGSGANVLTF.

In DNA form, the CDR3 reads TGTGCCAGCAGTTTAGCCGGGACTAGCGGAACCTACGAGCAGTACTTC. This translates into CASSLAGTSGTYEQYF. J is TRBJ2-7 and V is TRBV27, with TRBD2 matching over 11 bases. The CDR3 runs to 16 residues. J lost 2 bases, V lost 2 bases, and 5 bases had no gene match. Germline CDR1 is MNHEY and CDR2 is SMNVEV (reference sequence).

This chain links TRBV5-1 with TRBJ2-7; D gene ambiguous. V was cut by 4 bases and J by 2 bases, with 13 bases left in between. Germline V lookup: CDR1 SGHRS, CDR2 YFSETQ. The CDR3 runs to 14 residues. The CDR3 DNA is TGCGCCAGCAGCCTTGGGTCCGAGACCTACGAGCAGTACTTC. Translated: CASSLGSETYEQYF.

V is TRBV20-1 and J is TRBJ1-1; the D is unclear. V gave up 3 bases and J gave up 3 bases, with 5 bases separating them. CDR1 and CDR2 from the germline V gene are DFQATT and SNEGSKA (reference sequence). The CDR3 contains 11 residues. CDR3 sequence: CSASRDTEAFF. The DNA for the CDR3 is TGCAGTGCTAGCCGGGACACTGAAGCTTTCTTT.

The V gene is TRBV6-5, the J gene TRBJ2-6, with D unresolved. The V gene lost 2 bases and the J gene lost 4 bases, with 15 bases spanning the gap. Per germline, CDR1 MNHEY and CDR2 SVGAGI. The CDR3 totals 17 residues. DNA of the CDR3: TGTGCCAGCAGTTACCTGTTTGAGGCCTCAGGGGCCAACGTCCTGACTTTC. Translated, it gives CASSYLFEASGANVLTF.

The chain uses TRBV7-2 and TRBJ2-5; maybe TRBD2 (6 bases). Per germline, CDR1 SGHTA and CDR2 FQGNSA. V shed 4 bases and J shed 2 bases, with 11 bases lying between them. CDR3 length: 14 residues. The CDR3 nucleotides read TGTGCCAGCAGCTGGGCTAGCGAGCAAGAGACCCAGTACTTC. Protein: CASSWASEQETQYF.

The V call is TRBV6-5, the J call TRBJ1-1; D ambiguous. The ends were cut back, 0 bases at V and 6 bases at J, with 14 bases in the middle. Per the germline V gene, CDR1 is MNHEY and CDR2 is SVGAGI. This CDR3 spans 15 amino acids. This CDR3 reads CASSYSPAPTAEAFF. The CDR3 nucleotides read TGTGCCAGCAGTTACTCCCCTGCCCCAACGGCTGAAGCTTTCTTT.

Ten or more counts support this clonotype. The V gene is TRBV29-1, the J gene TRBJ2-1; TRBD2 is a possible D gene (5 bases). Trimming removed 1 base from V and 2 bases from J, with 18 bases in between. CDR1 and CDR2 (germline): SQVTM, ANQGSEA. This CDR3 region has 17 residues. CDR3 amino acids: CSVEVGVPYDTYNEQFF. The CDR3 DNA reads as TGCAGCGTTGAAGTCGGGGTACCCTATGATACCTACAATGAGCAGTTCTTC.

In this sample, this clonotype turned up a few times. CDR3 bases: TGCAGTTACGGTGGGGCGGGAGACCCCGATGAGCAGTTCTTC. It is translated as CSYGGAGDPDEQFF. The chain employs TRBV20-1 and TRBJ2-1; TRBD2 aligns across 7 bases. This CDR3 spans 14 amino acids. Germline values: CDR1 DFQATT, CDR2 SNEGSKA (reference sequence). V lost 8 bases, J lost 8 bases, and 15 bases stayed unmatched.

The V gene is TRBV7-2, the J gene TRBJ2-7, with D possibly TRBD2 on 6 matching bases. The CDR3 consists of 16 residues. With 3 bases removed from V and 2 bases from J, the gap between germline ends came to 17 bases. Germline CDR1 is SGHTA and CDR2 is FQGNSA. This CDR3 is CASSFGGWNNPYEQYF. Written as DNA, the CDR3 is TGTGCCAGCAGCTTTGGAGGGTGGAATAATCCCTACGAGCAGTACTTC.

V and J are TRBV6-2 or TRBV6-3 and TRBJ2-7; TRBD2 matches 8 bases. The CDR3 consists of 14 residues. V trimming: 6 bases; J trimming: 3 bases; junction bases outside the gene matches: 7. Germline CDR1 is MNHEY and CDR2 is SVGEGT. The DNA for the CDR3 is TGTGCCAGCAGCTTCGGGAGGGCATACTACGAGCAGTACTTC. It translates to CASSFGRAYYEQYF.

The chain links TRBV4-2 to TRBJ2-2; 9 nucleotides agree with TRBD2. Germline loops: CDR1 LGHNA, CDR2 YNFKEQ. V gave up 3 bases and J gave up 4 bases; unmatched junction bases: 9. This CDR3 comprises 17 residues. The CDR3 spells CASSHRGGRAGTGELFF. The CDR3 DNA reads TGTGCCAGCAGCCATCGAGGCGGGAGGGCCGGCACCGGGGAGCTGTTTTTT.

This clonotype was observed a few times. J is TRBJ2-5 and V is TRBV11-2, with D perhaps TRBD1 (5 bases). This CDR3 has 17 amino acids. Germline V lookup: CDR1 SGHAT, CDR2 FQNNGV. V was shortened by 5 bases and J by 4 bases, with 23 bases between the two germline ends. CDR3 amino acids: CASSRTGSREGRETQYF. The CDR3 DNA follows: TGTGCCAGCAGCCGCACGGGTTCCAGGGAAGGGCGAGAGACCCAGTACTTC.

This clonotype was picked up a small number of times. The chain has TRBV6-1 and TRBJ2-1; 7 bases map to TRBD2. The germline V gene has CDR1 MNHNS and CDR2 SASEGT. The CDR3 spans 12 residues. Trimming cost V 2 bases and J 10 bases; bases outside gene matches: 2. The CDR3 protein is CASSEWGGEQFF. Here the CDR3 DNA reads TGTGCCAGCAGTGAATGGGGGGGGGAGCAGTTCTTC.

This clonotype was observed a few times. This chain joins TRBV5-1 and TRBJ2-1; a possible D gene is TRBD1 (6 bases). Germline V gene data show CDR1 as SGHRS and CDR2 as YFSETQ. The V end lost 4 bases, the J end lost 5 bases, and 16 bases lay between the germline ends. CDR3 length: 15 amino acids. CDR3 bases: TGCGCCAGCAGCATAACAGGGCCCCCCAACAATGAGCAGTTCTTC. Its protein product is CASSITGPPNNEQFF.